These 9 T cell receptor beta chains were all obtained from the same sample, sequenced in a study of Ad26.COV2.S vaccination and SARS-CoV-2 variants. Clones were read by immunoSEQ multiplex PCR, and TCRdb kept only the in-frame ones, dropping some. The sample gives 300,000 to 450,000 clones, about 91% of which show up once; under 5% is in the top ten. The sequencing used peripheral blood, collected after recovery from COVID-19. The receptors originated from a human donor who had recovered from COVID-19.

The V and J genes are TRBV7-2 and TRBJ2-3, with unresolved D. Germline values: CDR1 SGHTA, CDR2 FQGNSA. The CDR3 totals 16 residues. V dropped 5 bases and J dropped 7 bases, with 22 bases sitting between them. CDR3 DNA: TGTGCCAGCAGCCATGAAGTCGGTCTAGTGAAAAATACGCAGTATTTT. Translated, it gives CASSHEVGLVKNTQYF.

The genes are TRBV27 and TRBJ2-7; the D gene is possibly TRBD2 (6 bases). Trimming pared 2 bases from V and 1 base from J, leaving 9 bases between. CDR1 MNHEY and CDR2 SMNVEV come from the germline V gene (reference sequence). This CDR3 has 14 amino acids. This CDR3 reads CASSLVGGSYEQYF. The DNA for the CDR3 is TGTGCCAGCAGTTTAGTCGGGGGTTCCTACGAGCAGTACTTC.

The chain couples TRBV7-2 to TRBJ2-3; D ambiguous. V was cut by 5 bases and J by 2 bases, with 14 bases left in between. The germline CDR1 and CDR2 sequences are SGHTA and FQGNSA. This CDR3 spans 15 amino acids. The CDR3 protein is CASSLRRGSTDTQYF. The CDR3, as DNA: TGTGCCAGCAGCCTCCGCAGAGGATCCACAGATACGCAGTATTTT.

CDR3 sequence: CASLPRQAGELFF. In DNA, the CDR3 is TGTGCCAGTCTACCGCGGCAGGCCGGGGAGCTGTTTTTT. J is TRBJ2-2 and V is TRBV2, with D hard to call. The CDR3 sequence is 13 residues long. Germline V CDR1 and CDR2: SNHLY, FYNNEI. V was pared by 9 bases and J by 6 bases, with 14 bases between.

The J gene is TRBJ2-2, the V gene TRBV10-3, with a possible D match to TRBD1 (5 bases). Per germline, CDR1 ENHRY and CDR2 SYGVKD. V was cut by 5 bases and J by 0 bases, with 10 bases left in between. The CDR3 contains 15 residues. The DNA for the CDR3 is TGTGCCATCAGTCGACGGACAACGAACACCGGGGAGCTGTTTTTT. The encoded protein is CAISRRTTNTGELFF.

This chain links TRBV28 with TRBJ2-3; D is perhaps TRBD2 (6 bases). The CDR3 spans 15 residues. V lost 7 bases and J lost 6, with 20 bases in between. Germline V gives CDR1 MDHEN, CDR2 SYDVKM. CDR3 sequence (DNA): TGTGCCAGCACCCCGGGACTTCTTTATACGGATACGCAGTATTTT. Protein sequence: CASTPGLLYTDTQYF.

This clone was seen just once. V and J are TRBV11-3 and TRBJ2-6; no clear D gene. V shed 2 bases and J shed 0 bases, with 11 bases lying between them. The CDR3 is 17 amino acids. From germline, CDR1 is SGHNT and CDR2 YENEEA. The DNA for the CDR3 is TGTGCCAGCAGCTTAAGTATCCTCAGCTCTGGGGCCAACGTCCTGACTTTC. Its protein product is CASSLSILSSGANVLTF.

The J gene is TRBJ1-1, the V gene TRBV3-1 (or the pseudogene TRBV3-2); D is undetermined. Germline CDR1 is LGHDT and CDR2 is YNNKEL (reference sequence). This CDR3 comprises 12 residues. Trimming shortened V by 4 bases and J by 2 bases, and 5 bases separated the two germline ends. CDR3 loop: CASSRTNTEAFF. The CDR3 DNA reads TGTGCCAGCAGCCGAACAAACACTGAAGCTTTCTTT.

The chain couples TRBV9 to TRBJ1-6; a possible D gene is TRBD1 (6 bases). The CDR3 is made up of 16 amino acids. Trimming pared 0 bases from V and 2 bases from J, leaving 9 bases between. CDR1 is SGDLS and CDR2 is YYNGEE in the germline V gene. The CDR3 DNA reads as TGTGCCAGCAGCGTAGAGGGGGGCACCTATAATTCACCCCTCCACTTT. Its translation is CASSVEGGTYNSPLHF.